The rows below give T cell receptor beta chains drawn from one sample of a study of OX40 agonist ivuxolimab in advanced cancers. Assay used: immunoSEQ multiplex PCR; TCRdb lists only in-frame clones, some missing. In the table there are around 100,000 clones, approximately 90% of which are singletons. Sample: CD4+ or CD8+ T cells sorted from blood, taken in a trial of the OX40 agonist ivuxolimab. The receptors here all came from an adult with an advanced solid tumor such as melanoma, head and neck, liver or kidney cancer. The CDR3 runs from the conserved cysteine through the conserved F or W. D genes are given only for firm matches. Not all rows give a size; the values are once, few, many and, for expanded clones, a class.

cdr3_aa cdr3_nt j_call clone_size v_call d_call
CASSGPGTGANVLTF TGTGCCAGCAGTGGCCCAGGGACTGGGGCCAACGTCCTGACTTTC TRBJ2-6 - TRBV25-1 -
CASSRRDGDNSPLHF TGTGCCAGCTCACGCCGGGACGGCGATAATTCACCCCTCCACTTT TRBJ1-6 - TRBV18 -
CASSPLPDGGNTIYF TGTGCCAGCTCACCGCTCCCGGACGGAGGAAACACCATATATTTT TRBJ1-3 - TRBV18 -
CASSQRSMETQYF TGCGCCAGCAGCCAAAGGTCGATGGAGACCCAGTACTTC TRBJ2-5 - TRBV5-1 -
CASSLRTGTGGAEQYF TGTGCCAGCAGCTTACGGACCGGGACAGGGGGCGCCGAGCAGTACTTC TRBJ2-7 - TRBV7-2 TRBD1
CASSITSGRIQETQYF TGTGCCAGCAGTATCACTAGCGGGCGAATTCAAGAGACCCAGTACTTC TRBJ2-5 - TRBV4-2 TRBD2
CASSVGAGGVNTEAFF TGTGCCAGCAGCGTAGGGGCAGGAGGGGTGAACACTGAAGCTTTCTTT TRBJ1-1 - TRBV9 -
CASKLAGTGDGSFF TGTGCCAGCAAATTGGCCGGGACAGGGGATGGGTCTTTCTTT TRBJ1-1 - TRBV2 TRBD1
CASSRTTGAAGELFF TGTGCCAGCAGCAGAACAACAGGGGCCGCCGGGGAGCTGTTTTTT TRBJ2-2 - TRBV7-8 TRBD1
CASSIGWQPQHF TGTGCCAGTAGTATAGGGTGGCAGCCCCAGCATTTT TRBJ1-5 few TRBV19 -
CAWSLGTGELFF TGTGCCTGGTCCCTGGGGACCGGGGAGCTGTTTTTT TRBJ2-2 - TRBV30 -
CASSYSTLGEQYF TGTGCCAGCAGTTACTCGACCCTCGGCGAGCAGTACTTC TRBJ2-7 - TRBV6-5 -
CASGDGQGGGNTIYF TGTGCTAGTGGTGATGGACAGGGAGGAGGAAACACCATATATTTT TRBJ1-3 - TRBV12-5 TRBD1
CASSPPADTQYF TGTGCCAGCTCACCACCTGCAGATACGCAGTATTTT TRBJ2-3 once TRBV18 -
CASSLGASGETQYF TGTGCCAGCAGCTTAGGGGCTAGCGGGGAGACCCAGTACTTC TRBJ2-5 - TRBV7-8 TRBD2
CASSGLEDTYEQYF TGTGCCAGCAGTGGACTAGAAGATACCTACGAGCAGTACTTC TRBJ2-7 - TRBV6-1 -
CASSLEDRTRGEQYF TGCGCCAGCAGCTTAGAGGACAGGACGAGGGGCGAGCAGTACTTC TRBJ2-7 - TRBV5-1 TRBD1
CASSYSGGMVNEQFF TGTGCCAGCAGTTACTCGGGGGGGATGGTCAATGAGCAGTTCTTC TRBJ2-1 - TRBV6-5 TRBD2
CASSPRVARGNEQFF TGTGCCAGCAGCCCCCGGGTTGCTAGGGGCAATGAGCAGTTCTTC TRBJ2-1 - TRBV5-4 -
CASSTGEASPEETQYF TGCGCCAGCAGCACCGGGGAGGCTAGCCCGGAAGAGACCCAGTACTTC TRBJ2-5 once TRBV5-1 -
CASSEQGKTDTQYF TGTGCCAGCAGTGAACAGGGAAAAACAGATACGCAGTATTTT TRBJ2-3 - TRBV6-1 -
CASRSGATNEKLFF TGTGCCAGTAGGAGCGGGGCAACTAATGAAAAACTGTTTTTT TRBJ1-4 - TRBV19 -
CASSLRQSTDTQYF TGTGCCAGCAGCTTAAGACAAAGCACAGATACGCAGTATTTT TRBJ2-3 - TRBV7-3 -
CSALPLQGANEKLFF TGCAGCGCCCTACCCCTGCAGGGCGCTAATGAAAAACTGTTTTTT TRBJ1-4 - TRBV29-1 -
CASSLAGAGGYTF TGTGCCAGCAGCTTAGCCGGGGCCGGCGGCTACACCTTC TRBJ1-2 - TRBV7-2 -
CASSEIRGAEAFF TGTGCCAGCAGTGAAATAAGGGGGGCTGAAGCTTTCTTT TRBJ1-1 - TRBV6-1 -
CASSSETTYEQYF TGCGCCAGCAGCTCGGAGACAACCTACGAGCAGTACTTC TRBJ2-7 - TRBV5-1 -
CASSPLGKNEKLFF TGTGCCAGTTCCCCGTTGGGAAAGAATGAAAAACTGTTTTTT TRBJ1-4 - TRBV19 -
CASSFTNGQGRSGDTQYF TGTGCCAGCAGCTTCACGAACGGACAGGGGAGAAGTGGAGATACGCAGTATTTT TRBJ2-3 - TRBV5-8 TRBD1
CASSVVPRWNEQFF TGTGCCAGCAGCGTAGTACCTAGATGGAATGAGCAGTTCTTC TRBJ2-1 once TRBV9 -
CASRASGTYEQYF TGTGCCAGTAGGGCTAGCGGCACCTACGAGCAGTACTTC TRBJ2-7 - TRBV19 TRBD2
CASSAGVQETQYF TGTGCCAGCAGCGCCGGGGTCCAAGAGACCCAGTACTTC TRBJ2-5 - TRBV11-1 -
CASSQDRGGSAKNIQYF TGTGCCAGCAGCCAAGATAGAGGAGGATCGGCCAAAAACATTCAGTACTTC TRBJ2-4 - TRBV4-2 -
CASGLPTYANYGYTF TGTGCCAGCGGTCTCCCGACCTATGCTAACTATGGCTACACCTTC TRBJ1-2 once TRBV28 -
CASSAEGATYNEQFF TGTGCCAGCAGCGCCGAAGGCGCTACCTACAATGAGCAGTTCTTC TRBJ2-1 - TRBV9 -
CASSVPGTEAFF TGTGCCAGCAGCGTGCCTGGCACTGAAGCTTTCTTT TRBJ1-1 - TRBV9 -
CASSLGAGALSSYNEQFF TGTGCCAGCAGCTTAGGGGCGGGGGCCCTCAGCTCCTACAATGAGCAGTTCTTC TRBJ2-1 - TRBV7-9 -
CASSKGLAGGGNNEQFF TGTGCCAGCAGCAAGGGACTAGCGGGAGGGGGTAACAATGAGCAGTTCTTC TRBJ2-1 - TRBV21-1 -
CASSEQGRAQHF TGTGCCAGCAGTGAACAGGGAAGGGCCCAGCATTTT TRBJ1-5 - TRBV6-5 -
CASSPRSGGLNTGELFF TGTGCCAGCTCACCCCGGTCCGGGGGCCTGAACACCGGGGAGCTGTTTTTT TRBJ2-2 once TRBV18 -
CASSPQRRSSTDTQYF TGTGCCAGCTCACCTCAGCGTCGGAGTAGCACAGATACGCAGTATTTT TRBJ2-3 - TRBV18 -
CASSYSRRRANEKLFF TGTGCCAGCAGTTACTCTAGGCGGCGGGCTAATGAAAAACTGTTTTTT TRBJ1-4 - TRBV6-5 -
CASRDAAVGYF TGTGCCAGCAGGGACGCCGCGGTGGGGTACTTC TRBJ2-5 few TRBV2 -
CASRTVRRPGELFF TGCGCCAGCAGGACGGTTCGTAGGCCCGGGGAGCTGTTTTTT TRBJ2-2 - TRBV5-1 -
CASSSKEGGAGDTQYF TGTGCCAGCAGCAGTAAGGAGGGAGGAGCTGGAGATACGCAGTATTTT TRBJ2-3 - TRBV5-4 -
CASSPGRWGGNYQPQHF TGTGCCAGCAGTCCCGGCCGGTGGGGGGGGAACTATCAGCCCCAGCATTTT TRBJ1-5 once TRBV28 -
CASSPGQNNEQFF TGTGCCAGCTCACCCGGACAGAACAATGAGCAGTTCTTC TRBJ2-1 - TRBV18 -
CASSPYTAGEKLFF TGTGCCAGCAGTCCCTACACGGCGGGAGAAAAACTGTTTTTT TRBJ1-4 - TRBV28 -
CSVRQGAPGNEQFF TGCAGCGTTCGACAGGGGGCGCCGGGAAATGAGCAGTTCTTC TRBJ2-1 - TRBV29-1 TRBD1
CASSDSSTGELFF TGTGCCAGCAGTGACTCGAGCACCGGGGAGCTGTTTTTT TRBJ2-2 - TRBV6-4 -
CASSQAGLAGVTNEQFF TGCGCCAGCAGCCAAGCGGGGCTAGCGGGAGTAACTAATGAGCAGTTCTTC TRBJ2-1 - TRBV4-3 TRBD2
CSVYQNNEAFF TGCAGCGTTTACCAAAATAACGAAGCTTTCTTT TRBJ1-1 few TRBV29-1 -
CASSLTGGTGNTIYF TGTGCCAGCAGCCTGACAGGGGGCACTGGAAACACCATATATTTT TRBJ1-3 - TRBV7-6 TRBD1